Sequencing of this T cell receptor beta chain was carried out in a study of a mutant IDH1 vaccine in newly diagnosed glioma. Time point specified: week 35, safety follow-up. Vaccine doses each comprised 300 ug of mutant IDH1 20-mer peptide, with topical imiquimod. The V and J ends lost 4 bases and 9 bases respectively, with 7 bases between them. The V gene's germline CDR1 is WNHNN and CDR2 SYGVQD (reference sequence). This CDR3 is 11 amino acids long. Details on this clone: Its antigen remains unidentified.

Sequencing was performed with immunoSEQ multiplex PCR; in TCRdb, only in-frame clones are kept and a portion is missing. In the table there are over 35,000 clones, 65% to 90% of which are singletons. The TCR sequence derives from a woman in her 50s with glioma. The rearrangement links TRBV10-1 to TRBJ2-1; D perhaps matches TRBD2 (6 bases). The specimen comprised PBMCs, sampled from a glioma patient whose treatment included an IDH1 peptide vaccine. The CDR3 region is CASSVGGEQFF. CDR3 coding DNA: TGCGCCAGCAGTGTCGGGGGTGAGCAGTTCTTC.